The TCR beta chain described here comes from a study of blood T cells in healthy people across ages. Overall study results and limits: It was found that TCR beta diversity correlated strongly with the percentage of naive T cells.

Only a few counts were recorded for this clonotype. Its cognate antigen is unknown. Donation came from healthy Caucasian individuals in Russia who were aged about 6 to 100. For every donor, a draw yielded roughly 9.3 milliliters of peripheral blood. Primed by a sample-barcoded 5' primer and a J-beta primer mix, a second PCR proceeded for roughly 6 to 12 cycles. Each CDR3 protein is one row after TCRdb ran MiXCR on the 5' RACE reads. The data show approximately 790,000 distinct CDR3 sequences, approximately 67% seen once. J lost 4 bases, V lost 4 bases, and 6 bases had no gene match. The CDR3 covers 14 residues. The germline V gene encodes CDR1 MNHEY and CDR2 SMNVEV (reference sequence).

Sequenced input: blood. This receptor was identified in a man aged 25-45 years in good health. The chain recombines TRBV27 with TRBJ1-2; 7 bases are shared with TRBD1. The DNA for the CDR3 is TGTGCCAGCAGTTCAAGGGACAGCTCCTATGGCTACACCTTC. This encodes CASSSRDSSYGYTF.